The 21 T cell receptor beta chains in this list originate from one sample, sequenced in a study of vaccination and CD4 T cells after COVID-19. No antigen has been identified for these receptors. With the Oncomine TCR Beta short-read assay, DNA from cultured CD4+ T cells was sequenced. One entry per CDR3 protein results from TCRdb running MiXCR on the PCR reads. Here the sample spans about 20,000 distinct CDR3 sequences, over 50% being singletons. Treatment described: approximately nine-day PBMC culture with coronavirus spike peptide pools or control peptides (ViraFEST assay). The starting material was CD4+ T cells from blood, cultured in vitro, obtained before SARS-CoV-2 vaccination. The source is a human donor who had recovered from COVID-19.

V is TRBV7-8 and J is TRBJ2-3; possible D gene TRBD2, 6 bases. This CDR3 region has 17 residues. V was cut by 0 bases and J by 4 bases, with 17 bases left in between. The germline gives CDR1 SGHVS, CDR2 FQNEAQ. For the CDR3, the DNA is TGTGCCAGCAGCTTAGCGCTTGGCCTGGGGGGTGCAGATACGCAGTATTTT. Its translation is CASSLALGLGGADTQYF.

V is TRBV5-1 and J is TRBJ1-3; possible D gene TRBD1, 6 bases. CDR3 size: 15 residues. Germline lookup yields CDR1 SGHRS and CDR2 YFSETQ. Trimming took 4 bases from V and 0 from J, leaving 11 bases between them. In DNA, the CDR3 is TGCGCCAGCAGCAGAGGACAGAGCTCTGGAAACACCATATATTTT. Translated: CASSRGQSSGNTIYF.

The CDR3 here is CATSDPRLADTQYF. The CDR3, as DNA: TGTGCCACCAGTGACCCCCGACTAGCGGATACGCAGTATTTT. The chain is built from TRBV24-1 and TRBJ2-3; TRBD2 matches at 8 bases. The V and J ends lost 4 bases and 6 bases, in that order; junction bases with no gene match: 5. In germline, CDR1 is KGHDR, CDR2 SFDVKD. The CDR3 runs to 14 residues.

The chain couples TRBV5-5 to TRBJ2-3; 10 bases are shared with TRBD1. Germline V gene data show CDR1 as SGHKS and CDR2 as YYEKEE (reference sequence). The V and J ends lost 0 bases and 6 bases, in that order; junction bases with no gene match: 4. The CDR3 loop spans 15 amino acids. The CDR3 loop reads CASSLATGGSDTQYF. The CDR3 DNA reads TGTGCCAGCAGCTTGGCGACAGGGGGCTCCGATACGCAGTATTTT.

The rearrangement links TRBV6-1 to TRBJ2-1, with TRBD1 matching 8 bases. Germline-derived CDR1 and CDR2 are MNHNS and SASEGT. The CDR3 sequence is 14 residues long. Trimming took 6 bases from V and 13 from J; bases not matched to a gene: 14. The CDR3, as DNA: TGTGCCAGCAGAACCGGGACAGGACGACCTCACCAGTTCTTC. Residues: CASRTGTGRPHQFF.

The rearrangement joins TRBV28 to TRBJ1-5; D possibly corresponds to TRBD1 (6 bases). Germline assignment: CDR1 MDHEN and CDR2 SYDVKM. Between the trimmed V and J ends, which lost 5 bases and 6 bases, there was a span of 14 bases. This CDR3 is 14 amino acids long. CDR3 in amino acids: CASSAGGAVQPQHF. In nucleotides, the CDR3 is TGTGCCAGCAGTGCGGGGGGGGCTGTTCAGCCCCAGCATTTT.

V usage is TRBV6-2 or TRBV6-3 and J usage is TRBJ2-1; TRBD2 agrees at 12 bases. Germline assignment: CDR1 MNHEY and CDR2 SVGEGT. With 5 bases clipped from V and 0 bases from J, the junction kept 8 bases outside the gene matches. The CDR3 is 18 residues long. CDR3 residues: CASSKWTSGMISYNEQFF. The CDR3 DNA reads TGTGCCAGCAGTAAATGGACTAGCGGGATGATCTCCTACAATGAGCAGTTCTTC.

The chain employs TRBV7-9 and TRBJ2-7; D not certain. This CDR3 is 13 amino acids long. The germline V and J ends were trimmed by 1 base and 3 bases, with 7 bases remaining between them. Germline CDR1 reads SEHNR; CDR2 reads FQNEAQ (reference sequence). This CDR3 reads CASSLVAGYEQYF. CDR3 coding DNA: TGTGCCAGCAGCTTAGTTGCAGGCTACGAGCAGTACTTC.

This chain connects TRBV20-1 to TRBJ2-4; tentatively, D is TRBD2 (5 bases). This CDR3 is 14 amino acids long. V lost 3 bases and J 9 bases, leaving 18 bases between the germline ends. CDR1 and CDR2 from the germline V gene are DFQATT and SNEGSKA (reference sequence). The CDR3 nucleotides read TGCAGTGCTAGTGTGGCCAGACGGGGAACCATTCAGTACTTC. The encoded protein is CSASVARRGTIQYF.

This clonotype was detected a few times. The rearrangement links TRBV6-4 to TRBJ1-5; D is perhaps TRBD1 (6 bases). CDR3 size: 16 residues. The V gene's germline CDR1 is MRHNA and CDR2 SNTAGT. Trimming removed 6 bases from V and 0 bases from J, with 15 bases in between. The CDR3 loop is CASRGLGAYSNQPQHF. CDR3 in DNA: TGTGCCAGCAGGGGTTTGGGGGCATATAGCAATCAGCCCCAGCATTTT.

The V and J genes are TRBV7-6 and TRBJ1-6, with a tentative D call TRBD1 (6 bases). The germline V gene has CDR1 SGHVS and CDR2 FNYEAQ. The ends were cut back, 5 bases at V and 7 bases at J, with 15 bases in the middle. The CDR3 has 15 amino acids. Here the CDR3 DNA reads TGTGCCAGCAGCCAGAGGGACATCGGAAATTCACCCCTCCACTTT. Its protein product is CASSQRDIGNSPLHF.

V gene TRBV7-9 combines with J gene TRBJ1-1; 9 nucleotides match TRBD1. The junction had 4 bases not matched to a gene; V was cut back by 5 bases and J by 3 bases. This CDR3 has 14 residues. The germline gives CDR1 SEHNR, CDR2 FQNEAQ (reference sequence). This CDR3 reads CASSPQGAYTEAFF. The CDR3 DNA sequence: TGTGCCAGCAGCCCACAGGGGGCGTACACTGAAGCTTTCTTT.

The chain links TRBV7-8 to TRBJ2-7, with D unclear. This CDR3 comprises 14 residues. Germline V gene sequence: CDR1 SGHVS, CDR2 FQNEAQ. Trimming took 2 bases from V and 2 from J, leaving 10 bases between them. CDR3 sequence: CASSLLGVTYEQYF. The CDR3 nucleotides read TGTGCCAGCAGCTTACTCGGAGTTACCTACGAGCAGTACTTC.

The V and J genes are TRBV6-1 and TRBJ2-7, with TRBD2 matching 11 bases. With V trimmed by 8 bases and J by 4 bases, 10 bases remained unmatched. This CDR3 contains 15 residues. The germline V gene encodes CDR1 MNHNS and CDR2 SASEGT. CDR3 sequence reads: CASARPTSGIYEQYF. As DNA, the CDR3 is TGTGCCAGCGCCCGCCCGACTAGCGGGATATACGAGCAGTACTTC.

This clonotype occurred a few times. The rearrangement links TRBV2 to TRBJ1-5; TRBD1 is a possible D gene (5 bases). V lost 7 bases and J 4 bases, leaving 11 bases between the germline ends. CDR3 length: 13 residues. Germline-derived CDR1 and CDR2 are SNHLY and FYNNEI. The CDR3 region is CASIGARNQPQHF. The CDR3 bases are TGTGCCAGCATCGGGGCCAGAAATCAGCCCCAGCATTTT.

This CDR3 reads CAGKVGRGDEQYF. CDR3 DNA: TGTGCCGGAAAGGTGGGCAGGGGTGACGAGCAGTACTTC. This chain connects TRBV6-1 to TRBJ2-7, with D maybe TRBD1 (6 bases). The V gene's germline CDR1 is MNHNS and CDR2 SASEGT. Trimming stripped 11 bases from V and 5 bases from J, with 19 bases between. The CDR3 is made up of 13 amino acids.

The V gene is TRBV15, the J gene TRBJ2-7; the match to TRBD1 covers 7 bases. J lost 3 bases, V lost 2 bases, and 4 bases had no gene match. This CDR3 has 14 amino acids. Germline CDR1 reads LNHNV; CDR2 reads YYDKDF (reference sequence). The CDR3 DNA sequence: TGTGCCACCAGCAGAAGGGACAGAAACTACGAGCAGTACTTC. Protein sequence: CATSRRDRNYEQYF.

This chain links TRBV6-5 with TRBJ1-5; possibly TRBD1 for D (6 bases). The length of the CDR3 is 14 residues. Germline lookup yields CDR1 MNHEY and CDR2 SVGAGI. Trimming shortened V by 3 bases and J by 6 bases, and 12 bases separated the two germline ends. CDR3 residues: CASSYNRVGQPQHF. The CDR3 nucleotides read TGTGCCAGCAGTTATAACAGGGTCGGTCAGCCCCAGCATTTT.

The V and J genes are TRBV15 and TRBJ1-5; unclear D gene. The CDR3 is 15 residues long. Trimming took off 0 bases at V and 5 bases at J, with 11 bases between the two ends. CDR1 LNHNV and CDR2 YYDKDF come from the germline V gene (reference sequence). The CDR3 loop is CATSRDLGSYQPQHF. The DNA of the CDR3 is TGTGCCACCAGCAGAGATCTAGGCAGTTATCAGCCCCAGCATTTT.

The chain combines TRBV19 with TRBJ1-6; tentative D call: TRBD1 (6 bases). The CDR3 extends over 14 amino acids. Germline V gene lookup returns CDR1 LNHDA and CDR2 SQIVND (reference sequence). V was pared by 7 bases and J by 11 bases, with 18 bases between. CDR3 bases: TGTGCCAGTACCCCACAGGCCAGGGGTGCACCCCTCCACTTT. It is translated as CASTPQARGAPLHF.

DNA of the CDR3: TGCAGTGCTAGAGTCCGGACAGGGTGGGACCAGCCCCAGCATTTT. This sequence encodes CSARVRTGWDQPQHF. The chain is built from TRBV20-1 and TRBJ1-5, with 8 bases fitting TRBD1. The ends lost 1 base at V and 7 bases at J; junction bases unmatched: 9. The CDR3 extends over 15 amino acids. The germline gives CDR1 DFQATT, CDR2 SNEGSKA (reference sequence).